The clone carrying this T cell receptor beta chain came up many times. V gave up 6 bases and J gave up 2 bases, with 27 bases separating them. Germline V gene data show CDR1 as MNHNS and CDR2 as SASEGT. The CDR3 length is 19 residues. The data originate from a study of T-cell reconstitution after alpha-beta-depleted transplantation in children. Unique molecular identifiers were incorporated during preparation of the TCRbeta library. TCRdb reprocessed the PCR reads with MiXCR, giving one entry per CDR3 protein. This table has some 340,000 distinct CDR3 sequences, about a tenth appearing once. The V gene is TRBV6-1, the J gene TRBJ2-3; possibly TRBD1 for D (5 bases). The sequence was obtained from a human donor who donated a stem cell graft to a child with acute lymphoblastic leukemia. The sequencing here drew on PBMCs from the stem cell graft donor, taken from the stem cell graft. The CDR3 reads CASSRGVRVNGRNTDTQYF. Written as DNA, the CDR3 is TGTGCCAGCAGCCGAGGAGTCAGGGTGAATGGGCGAAACACAGATACGCAGTATTTT.